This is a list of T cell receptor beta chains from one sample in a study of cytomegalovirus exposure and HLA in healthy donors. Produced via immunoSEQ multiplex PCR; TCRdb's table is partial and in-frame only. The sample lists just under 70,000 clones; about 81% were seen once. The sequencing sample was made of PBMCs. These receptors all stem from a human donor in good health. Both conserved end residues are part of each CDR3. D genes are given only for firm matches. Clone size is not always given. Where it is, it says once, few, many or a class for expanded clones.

cdr3_aa: CASSTGTANSPLHF
cdr3_nt: TGTGCCAGTAGCACCGGGACAGCTAATTCACCCCTCCACTTT
d_call: TRBD1
v_call: TRBV19
clone_size: -
j_call: TRBJ1-6

cdr3_aa: CASSLELARQYF
cdr3_nt: TGTGCCAGCAGCTTAGAACTAGCGAGGCAGTACTTC
d_call: TRBD2
v_call: TRBV7-9
clone_size: -
j_call: TRBJ2-7

cdr3_aa: CASSLQGRDTEAFF
cdr3_nt: TGCGCCAGCAGCTTGCAGGGTAGAGACACTGAAGCTTTCTTT
d_call: -
v_call: TRBV5-1
clone_size: -
j_call: TRBJ1-1

cdr3_aa: CASSLTALAGGHKDTQYF
cdr3_nt: TGCGCCAGCAGCTTAACGGCGCTAGCGGGGGGGCATAAAGATACGCAGTATTTT
d_call: TRBD2
v_call: TRBV5-1
clone_size: -
j_call: TRBJ2-3

cdr3_aa: CASSKRGQEDGYTF
cdr3_nt: TGTGCCAGCAGCAAACGGGGACAGGAGGATGGCTACACCTTC
d_call: TRBD1
v_call: TRBV9
clone_size: once
j_call: TRBJ1-2

cdr3_aa: CAWSRGSGYTF
cdr3_nt: TGTGCCTGGAGCAGGGGATCCGGCTACACCTTC
d_call: -
v_call: TRBV30
clone_size: once
j_call: TRBJ1-2

cdr3_aa: CASSDRVNQPQHF
cdr3_nt: TGTGCCAGCAGCGACAGGGTCAATCAGCCCCAGCATTTT
d_call: TRBD1
v_call: TRBV2
clone_size: -
j_call: TRBJ1-5

cdr3_aa: CASVSGLRNTEAFF
cdr3_nt: TGTGCCAGCGTAAGCGGCCTAAGGAACACTGAAGCTTTCTTT
d_call: -
v_call: TRBV28
clone_size: -
j_call: TRBJ1-1

cdr3_aa: CASYWSANTGELFF
cdr3_nt: TGTGCCTCTTACTGGTCCGCGAACACCGGGGAGCTGTTTTTT
d_call: -
v_call: TRBV6-5
clone_size: -
j_call: TRBJ2-2

cdr3_aa: CASSNSGQVRYF
cdr3_nt: TGTGCCAGCAGTAATTCGGGACAGGTGCGGTACTTC
d_call: TRBD1
v_call: TRBV2
clone_size: -
j_call: TRBJ2-5

cdr3_aa: CASSLLQGSQPQHF
cdr3_nt: TGCGCCAGCAGCTTGTTGCAGGGGAGTCAGCCCCAGCATTTT
d_call: -
v_call: TRBV5-1
clone_size: -
j_call: TRBJ1-5

cdr3_aa: CASSSYTDTQYF
cdr3_nt: TGTGCCAGCAGTTCCTACACAGATACGCAGTATTTT
d_call: -
v_call: TRBV28
clone_size: -
j_call: TRBJ2-3

cdr3_aa: CASNRDSGSYEQYF
cdr3_nt: TGTGCCAGCAACCGGGACTCTGGCTCCTACGAGCAGTACTTC
d_call: -
v_call: TRBV2
clone_size: -
j_call: TRBJ2-7

cdr3_aa: CASRRSGGVGGYTF
cdr3_nt: TGTGCCAGCAGGCGCTCCGGGGGAGTGGGTGGCTACACCTTC
d_call: -
v_call: TRBV27
clone_size: -
j_call: TRBJ1-2

cdr3_aa: CASSFSQPGQGDGYTF
cdr3_nt: TGTGCCAGCAGCTTTTCTCAACCGGGACAGGGGGATGGCTACACCTTC
d_call: TRBD1
v_call: TRBV7-2
clone_size: -
j_call: TRBJ1-2

cdr3_aa: CASSLERTQNTEAFF
cdr3_nt: TGTGCCAGCAGCTTAGAGAGGACACAGAACACTGAAGCTTTCTTT
d_call: -
v_call: TRBV11-2
clone_size: -
j_call: TRBJ1-1

cdr3_aa: CASSSGGGPSKTQYF
cdr3_nt: TGTGCCAGCAGCTCTGGGGGGGGCCCCAGCAAGACCCAGTACTTC
d_call: -
v_call: TRBV7-3
clone_size: -
j_call: TRBJ2-5

cdr3_aa: CASSQGQGQRGNTGELFF
cdr3_nt: TGCGCCAGCAGCCAAGGACAAGGCCAGCGGGGGAACACCGGGGAGCTGTTTTTT
d_call: TRBD2
v_call: TRBV4-1
clone_size: once
j_call: TRBJ2-2

cdr3_aa: CASSPLGQGAYNEQFF
cdr3_nt: TGCGCCAGCAGCCCTCTGGGACAGGGGGCTTACAATGAGCAGTTCTTC
d_call: TRBD1
v_call: TRBV4-1
clone_size: -
j_call: TRBJ2-1

cdr3_aa: CAISPTGDSYEQYF
cdr3_nt: TGTGCCATCAGCCCGACAGGTGACTCCTACGAGCAGTACTTC
d_call: -
v_call: TRBV10-3
clone_size: -
j_call: TRBJ2-7

cdr3_aa: CASSREQGRDTQYF
cdr3_nt: TGCGCCAGCAGCAGGGAACAGGGGCGTGATACGCAGTATTTT
d_call: TRBD1
v_call: TRBV5-1
clone_size: -
j_call: TRBJ2-3

cdr3_aa: CATLRGYTGELFF
cdr3_nt: TGTGCCACCCTCAGGGGTTACACCGGGGAGCTGTTTTTT
d_call: -
v_call: TRBV6-6
clone_size: few
j_call: TRBJ2-2

cdr3_aa: CASSLERRYNEQFF
cdr3_nt: TGTGCCAGCAGCTTAGAGCGGAGGTACAATGAGCAGTTCTTC
d_call: -
v_call: TRBV11-2
clone_size: -
j_call: TRBJ2-1

cdr3_aa: CASSYGGSSEQYF
cdr3_nt: TGTGCCAGCAGTTACGGGGGGTCGAGCGAGCAGTACTTC
d_call: -
v_call: TRBV6-5
clone_size: once
j_call: TRBJ2-7

cdr3_aa: CASRGGPGELFF
cdr3_nt: TGTGCCAGCAGGGGGGGTCCCGGGGAGCTGTTTTTT
d_call: -
v_call: TRBV28
clone_size: -
j_call: TRBJ2-2

cdr3_aa: CASSLGGVTSGDTDTQYF
cdr3_nt: TGCGCCAGCAGCTTGGGGGGGGTGACTAGCGGGGACACAGATACGCAGTATTTT
d_call: TRBD2
v_call: TRBV5-1
clone_size: -
j_call: TRBJ2-3

cdr3_aa: CASRLGRITDTQYF
cdr3_nt: TGTGCCAGCCGGCTCGGGAGGATCACAGATACGCAGTATTTT
d_call: TRBD2
v_call: TRBV6-1
clone_size: -
j_call: TRBJ2-3

cdr3_aa: CAIATGVLMNTEAFF
cdr3_nt: TGTGCCATCGCCACAGGGGTCCTGATGAACACTGAAGCTTTCTTT
d_call: TRBD1
v_call: TRBV10-3
clone_size: -
j_call: TRBJ1-1

cdr3_aa: CASSPRVGSYEQYF
cdr3_nt: TGTGCCAGCAGCCCGCGAGTCGGCTCCTACGAGCAGTACTTC
d_call: -
v_call: TRBV7-9
clone_size: -
j_call: TRBJ2-7

cdr3_aa: CASSYSRPGDPLHF
cdr3_nt: TGTGCCAGCAGTTACTCCAGACCGGGTGACCCCCTCCACTTT
d_call: -
v_call: TRBV6-5
clone_size: -
j_call: TRBJ1-6

cdr3_aa: CASSLAGTGAAFF
cdr3_nt: TGTGCCAGCAGCTTAGCGGGGACAGGGGCAGCTTTCTTT
d_call: TRBD1
v_call: TRBV7-2
clone_size: few
j_call: TRBJ1-1

cdr3_aa: CASSVDRTSPLHF
cdr3_nt: TGTGCCAGCAGCGTGGACAGGACGTCACCCCTCCACTTT
d_call: TRBD1
v_call: TRBV7-6
clone_size: -
j_call: TRBJ1-6

cdr3_aa: CASSLTPGQGSGYTF
cdr3_nt: TGTGCCAGCAGCTTAACGCCGGGACAGGGGTCGGGCTACACCTTC
d_call: TRBD1
v_call: TRBV7-3
clone_size: -
j_call: TRBJ1-2